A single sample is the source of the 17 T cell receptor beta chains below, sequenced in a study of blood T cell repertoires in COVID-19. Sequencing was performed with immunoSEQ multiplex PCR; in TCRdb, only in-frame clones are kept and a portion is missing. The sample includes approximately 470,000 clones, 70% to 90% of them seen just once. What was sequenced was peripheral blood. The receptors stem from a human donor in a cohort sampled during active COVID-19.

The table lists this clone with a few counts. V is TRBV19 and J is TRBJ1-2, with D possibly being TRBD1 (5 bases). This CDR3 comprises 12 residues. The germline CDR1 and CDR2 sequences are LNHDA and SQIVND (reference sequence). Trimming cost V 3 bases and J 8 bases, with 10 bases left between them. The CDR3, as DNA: TGTGCCAGTAGTATTGGGGCACGCGGCTACACCTTC. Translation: CASSIGARGYTF.

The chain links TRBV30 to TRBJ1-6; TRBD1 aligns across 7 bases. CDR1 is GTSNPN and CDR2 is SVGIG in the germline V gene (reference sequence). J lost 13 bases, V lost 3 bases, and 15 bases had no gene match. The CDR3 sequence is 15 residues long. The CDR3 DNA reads TGTGCCTGGAGCGCCGGGACAGACGACGCGGCTCCCCTCCACTTT. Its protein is CAWSAGTDDAAPLHF.

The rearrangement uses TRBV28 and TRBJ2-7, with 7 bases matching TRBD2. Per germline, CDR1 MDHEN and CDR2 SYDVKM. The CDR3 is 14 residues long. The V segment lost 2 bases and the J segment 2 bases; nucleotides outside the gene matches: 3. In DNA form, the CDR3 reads TGTGCCAGCAGTTTACGGCGGGAGACCTACGAGCAGTACTTC. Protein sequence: CASSLRRETYEQYF.

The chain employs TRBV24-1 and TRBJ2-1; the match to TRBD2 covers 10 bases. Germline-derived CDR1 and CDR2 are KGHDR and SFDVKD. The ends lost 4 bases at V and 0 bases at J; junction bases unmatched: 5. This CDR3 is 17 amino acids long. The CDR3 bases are TGTGCCACCAGTGAAGCGGGAGGGCCTGGCTCCTACAATGAGCAGTTCTTC. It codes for CATSEAGGPGSYNEQFF.

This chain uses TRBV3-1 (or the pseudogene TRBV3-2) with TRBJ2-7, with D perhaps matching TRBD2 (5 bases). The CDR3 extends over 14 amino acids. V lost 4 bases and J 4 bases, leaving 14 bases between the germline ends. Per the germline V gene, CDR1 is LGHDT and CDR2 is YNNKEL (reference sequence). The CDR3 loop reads CASSRVGVVYEQYF. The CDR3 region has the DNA TGTGCCAGCAGCCGCGTCGGGGTTGTATACGAGCAGTACTTC.

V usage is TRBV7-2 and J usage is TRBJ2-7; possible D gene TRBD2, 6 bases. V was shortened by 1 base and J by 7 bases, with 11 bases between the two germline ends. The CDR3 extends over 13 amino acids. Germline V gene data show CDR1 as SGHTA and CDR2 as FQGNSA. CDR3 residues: CASSLDAGLEQYF. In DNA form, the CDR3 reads TGTGCCAGCAGCTTAGACGCGGGACTGGAGCAGTACTTC.

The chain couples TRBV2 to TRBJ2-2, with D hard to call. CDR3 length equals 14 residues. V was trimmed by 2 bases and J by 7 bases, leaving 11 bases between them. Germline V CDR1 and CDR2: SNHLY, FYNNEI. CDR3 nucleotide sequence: TGTGCCAGCAGTGAACCTAGTACGGGCGGGGAGCTGTTTTTT. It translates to CASSEPSTGGELFF.

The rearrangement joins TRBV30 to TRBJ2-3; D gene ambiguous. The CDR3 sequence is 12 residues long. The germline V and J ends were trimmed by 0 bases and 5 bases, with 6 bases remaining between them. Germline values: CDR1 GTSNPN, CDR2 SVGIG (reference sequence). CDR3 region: CAWSVQRDTQYF. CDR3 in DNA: TGTGCCTGGAGTGTACAACGAGATACGCAGTATTTT. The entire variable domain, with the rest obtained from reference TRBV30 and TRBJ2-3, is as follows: SQTIHQWPATLVQPVGSPLSLECTVEGTSNPNLYWYRQAAGRGLQLLFYSVGIGQISSEVPQNLSASRPQDRQFILSSKKLLLSDSGFYLCAWSVQRDTQYFGPGTRLTVL.

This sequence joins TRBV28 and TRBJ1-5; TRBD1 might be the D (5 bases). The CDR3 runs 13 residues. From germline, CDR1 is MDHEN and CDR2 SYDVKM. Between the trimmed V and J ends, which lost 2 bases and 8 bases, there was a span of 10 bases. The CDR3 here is CASSLGQAKPQHF. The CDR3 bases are TGTGCCAGCAGTTTAGGACAAGCGAAGCCCCAGCATTTT. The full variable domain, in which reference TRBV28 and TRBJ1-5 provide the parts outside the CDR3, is DVKVTQSSRYLVKRTGEKVFLECVQDMDHENMFWYRQDPGLGLRLIYFSYDVKMKEKGDIPEGYSVSREKKERFSLILESASTNQTSMYLCASSLGQAKPQHFGDGTRLSIL.

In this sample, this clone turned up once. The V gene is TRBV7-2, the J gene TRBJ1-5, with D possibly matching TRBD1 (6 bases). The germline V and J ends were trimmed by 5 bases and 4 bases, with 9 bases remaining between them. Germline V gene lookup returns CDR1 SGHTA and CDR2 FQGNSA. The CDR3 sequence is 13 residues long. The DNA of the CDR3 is TGTGCCAGCAGCACGCAGGGGAATCAGCCCCAGCATTTT. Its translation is CASSTQGNQPQHF.

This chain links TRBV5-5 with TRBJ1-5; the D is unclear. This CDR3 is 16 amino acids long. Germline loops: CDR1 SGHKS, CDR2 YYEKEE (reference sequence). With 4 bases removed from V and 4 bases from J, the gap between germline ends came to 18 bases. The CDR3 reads CASSLVFGGLNQPQHF. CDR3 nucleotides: TGTGCCAGCAGCCTCGTTTTTGGCGGATTAAATCAGCCCCAGCATTTT.

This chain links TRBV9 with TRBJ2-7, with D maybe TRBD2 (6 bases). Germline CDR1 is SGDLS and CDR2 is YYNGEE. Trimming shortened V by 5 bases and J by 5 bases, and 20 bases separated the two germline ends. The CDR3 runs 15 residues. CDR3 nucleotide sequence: TGTGCCAGCAGTCCCCGTAGCGGAGGCGGGAACGAGCAGTACTTC. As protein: CASSPRSGGGNEQYF. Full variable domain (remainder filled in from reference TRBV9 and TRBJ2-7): DSGVTQTPKHLITATGQRVTLRCSPRSGDLSVYWYQQSLDQGLQFLIQYYNGEERAKGNILERFSAQQFPDLHSELNLSSLELGDSALYFCASSPRSGGGNEQYFGPGTRLTVT.

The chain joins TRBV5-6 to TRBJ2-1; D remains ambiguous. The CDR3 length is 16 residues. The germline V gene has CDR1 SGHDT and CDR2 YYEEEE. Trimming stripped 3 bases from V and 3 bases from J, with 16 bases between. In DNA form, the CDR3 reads TGTGCCAGCAGCTCATTAGGCAGGCACCTCTACAATGAGCAGTTCTTC. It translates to CASSSLGRHLYNEQFF.

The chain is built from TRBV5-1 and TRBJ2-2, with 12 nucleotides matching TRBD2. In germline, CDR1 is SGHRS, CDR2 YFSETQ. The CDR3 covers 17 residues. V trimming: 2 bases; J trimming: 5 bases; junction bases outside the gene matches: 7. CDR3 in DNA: TGCGCCAGCAGCTTAGCAGTACTAGCGGGAGGAACCGGGGAGCTGTTTTTT. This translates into CASSLAVLAGGTGELFF.

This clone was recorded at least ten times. This CDR3 reads CASSLQAGGTDTQYF. In DNA form, the CDR3 reads TGTGCCAGCAGCCTTCAAGCGGGAGGGACAGATACGCAGTATTTT. The V gene is TRBV7-2, the J gene TRBJ2-3, with TRBD2 identical over 10 bases. Germline loops: CDR1 SGHTA, CDR2 FQGNSA. The J segment lost 3 bases and the V segment lost 5 bases, leaving 5 bases of the junction unmatched. The CDR3 contains 15 residues.

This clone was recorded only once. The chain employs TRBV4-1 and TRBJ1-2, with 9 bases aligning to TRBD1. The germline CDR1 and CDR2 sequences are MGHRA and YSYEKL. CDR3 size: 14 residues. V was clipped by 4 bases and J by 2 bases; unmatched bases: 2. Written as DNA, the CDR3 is TGCGCCAGCAGCCGGGACAGGGTAAACTATGGCTACACCTTC. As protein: CASSRDRVNYGYTF.

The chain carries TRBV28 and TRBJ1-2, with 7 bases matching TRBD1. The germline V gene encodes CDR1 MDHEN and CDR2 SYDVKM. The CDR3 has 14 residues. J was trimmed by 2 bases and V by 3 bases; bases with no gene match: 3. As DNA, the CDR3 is TGTGCCAGCAGTTTGGGCAGGGGGAACTATGGCTACACCTTC. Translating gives CASSLGRGNYGYTF.